Listed below are T cell receptor beta chains from one sample, sequenced in a study of molecular identifiers for immune sequencing clone quantification. Via MiXCR, TCRdb re-called the PCR reads, giving one row per CDR3 protein. The data contain 85,000 to 100,000 distinct CDR3 sequences, roughly a quarter of them seen just once; the ten biggest clones take up 0.85% to 0.95%. The specimen sequenced was naive CD8+ T cells from blood, with Jurkat cell RNA spiked in. The origin of the receptors is a human donor in good health. Some libraries in this study had Jurkat cell RNA spiked in. CDR3s include the opening cysteine and the closing phenylalanine or tryptophan. D genes are given only for firm matches. Where a row states a size, it is once, few, many or the class of an expanded clone; other rows omit it.

CDR3 DNA: TGTGCCAGCAGCACGCTACAAGGGGGCTATGGCTACACCTTC
CDR3 protein: CASSTLQGGYGYTF
clone size: -
D gene: -
J gene: TRBJ1-2
V gene: TRBV7-9

CDR3 DNA: TGTGCCAGCAGCTCCTTCACGACTAGCGGGGTTCCCTACGAGCAGTACTTC
CDR3 protein: CASSSFTTSGVPYEQYF
clone size: few
D gene: TRBD2
J gene: TRBJ2-7
V gene: TRBV11-1

CDR3 DNA: TGCAGCGTTGAAGACAGTTTATATGGCTACACCTTC
CDR3 protein: CSVEDSLYGYTF
clone size: few
D gene: -
J gene: TRBJ1-2
V gene: TRBV29-1

CDR3 DNA: TGTGCCAGCAGCCAAGGGCCCGGGACTCGGTCCTACAATGAGCAGTTCTTC
CDR3 protein: CASSQGPGTRSYNEQFF
clone size: many
D gene: -
J gene: TRBJ2-1
V gene: TRBV14

CDR3 DNA: TGTGCCAGCAGCGCTATAACAAGCGAGCAGTACTTC
CDR3 protein: CASSAITSEQYF
clone size: -
D gene: -
J gene: TRBJ2-7
V gene: TRBV5-4

CDR3 DNA: TGTGCCAGCAGTTACTCGTCCGGGACAGGTTTCTACAATGAGCAGTTCTTC
CDR3 protein: CASSYSSGTGFYNEQFF
clone size: few
D gene: TRBD1
J gene: TRBJ2-1
V gene: TRBV6-2/TRBV6-3

CDR3 DNA: TGCGCCAGCAGCCAGAAGGACATTTCCTACGAGCAGTACTTC
CDR3 protein: CASSQKDISYEQYF
clone size: few
D gene: -
J gene: TRBJ2-7
V gene: TRBV4-1

CDR3 DNA: TGCAGTGCTAGAGATTCCACAGGGAGAGGGGAGAACACTGAAGCTTTCTTT
CDR3 protein: CSARDSTGRGENTEAFF
clone size: -
D gene: -
J gene: TRBJ1-1
V gene: TRBV20-1

CDR3 DNA: TGTGCCAGCAGTTTCGCGGGACAGGGGGCTAATGAAAAACTGTTTTTT
CDR3 protein: CASSFAGQGANEKLFF
clone size: -
D gene: TRBD1
J gene: TRBJ1-4
V gene: TRBV12-3/TRBV12-4

CDR3 DNA: TGTGCCAGCAGTTTTTCAGGGCGCAATCAGCCCCAGCATTTT
CDR3 protein: CASSFSGRNQPQHF
clone size: -
D gene: -
J gene: TRBJ1-5
V gene: TRBV27

CDR3 DNA: TGCGCCAGCAGCCACGGGACTAGCACCCTCTACGAGCAGTACTTC
CDR3 protein: CASSHGTSTLYEQYF
clone size: many
D gene: TRBD2
J gene: TRBJ2-7
V gene: TRBV4-3

CDR3 DNA: TGCAGCGTTGAGGGACCAAACTCTGGGGCCAACGTCCTGACTTTC
CDR3 protein: CSVEGPNSGANVLTF
clone size: many
D gene: -
J gene: TRBJ2-6
V gene: TRBV29-1

CDR3 DNA: TGCGCCAGCAGCCAAGATGTTTCGACTTTCTACACCGGGGAGCTGTTTTTT
CDR3 protein: CASSQDVSTFYTGELFF
clone size: many
D gene: -
J gene: TRBJ2-2
V gene: TRBV4-3

CDR3 DNA: TGTGCCAGCAGCTTATTAGGGGGGGCGATTGGTACGCAGTATTTT
CDR3 protein: CASSLLGGAIGTQYF
clone size: few
D gene: -
J gene: TRBJ2-3
V gene: TRBV7-6